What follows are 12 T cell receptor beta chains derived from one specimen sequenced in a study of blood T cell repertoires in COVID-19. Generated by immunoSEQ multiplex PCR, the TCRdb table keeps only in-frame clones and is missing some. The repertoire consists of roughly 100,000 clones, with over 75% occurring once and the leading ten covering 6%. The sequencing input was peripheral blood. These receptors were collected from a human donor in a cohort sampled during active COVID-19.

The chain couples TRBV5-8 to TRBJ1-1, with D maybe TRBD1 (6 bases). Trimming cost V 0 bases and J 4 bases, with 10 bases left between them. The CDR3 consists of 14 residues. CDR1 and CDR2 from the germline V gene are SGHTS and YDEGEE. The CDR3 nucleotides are TGTGCCAGCAGCTTGGACAGGGCCCGCACTGAAGCTTTCTTT. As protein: CASSLDRARTEAFF.

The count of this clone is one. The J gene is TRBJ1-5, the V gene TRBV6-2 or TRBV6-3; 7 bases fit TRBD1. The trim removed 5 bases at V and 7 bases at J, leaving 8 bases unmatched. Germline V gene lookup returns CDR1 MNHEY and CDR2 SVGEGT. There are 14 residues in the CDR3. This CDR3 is CASSPQGSGQPQHF. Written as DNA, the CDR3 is TGTGCCAGCAGTCCACAGGGGTCGGGACAGCCCCAGCATTTT.

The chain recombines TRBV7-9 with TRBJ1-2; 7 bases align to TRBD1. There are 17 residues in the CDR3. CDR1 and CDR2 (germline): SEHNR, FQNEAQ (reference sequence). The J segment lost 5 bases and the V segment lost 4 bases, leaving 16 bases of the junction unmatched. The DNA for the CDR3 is TGTGCCAGCAGCTCCCCACTGGGGTCGGCAGGGGGATATGGCTACACCTTC. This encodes CASSSPLGSAGGYGYTF.

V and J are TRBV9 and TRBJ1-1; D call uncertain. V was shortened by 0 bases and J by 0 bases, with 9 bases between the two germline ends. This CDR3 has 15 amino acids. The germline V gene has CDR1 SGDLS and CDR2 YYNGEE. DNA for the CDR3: TGTGCCAGCAGCGTAGGTAGAGAATTGAACACTGAAGCTTTCTTT. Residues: CASSVGRELNTEAFF. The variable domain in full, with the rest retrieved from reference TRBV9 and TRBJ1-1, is DSGVTQTPKHLITATGQRVTLRCSPRSGDLSVYWYQQSLDQGLQFLIQYYNGEERAKGNILERFSAQQFPDLHSELNLSSLELGDSALYFCASSVGRELNTEAFFGQGTRLTVV.

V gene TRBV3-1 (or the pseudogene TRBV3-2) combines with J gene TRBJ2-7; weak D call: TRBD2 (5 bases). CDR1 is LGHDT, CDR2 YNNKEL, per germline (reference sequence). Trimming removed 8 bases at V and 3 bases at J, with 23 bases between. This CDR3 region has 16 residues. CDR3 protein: CASGPAGRNFDYEQYF. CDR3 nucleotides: TGTGCCAGCGGTCCGGCGGGCAGGAATTTTGACTACGAGCAGTACTTC.

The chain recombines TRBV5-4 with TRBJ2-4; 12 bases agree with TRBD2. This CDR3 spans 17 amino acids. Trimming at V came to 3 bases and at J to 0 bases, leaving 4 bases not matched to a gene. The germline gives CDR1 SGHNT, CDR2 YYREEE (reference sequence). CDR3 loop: CASSSGLAGIAKNIQYF. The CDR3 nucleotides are TGTGCCAGCAGCTCCGGACTAGCGGGAATAGCCAAAAACATTCAGTACTTC.

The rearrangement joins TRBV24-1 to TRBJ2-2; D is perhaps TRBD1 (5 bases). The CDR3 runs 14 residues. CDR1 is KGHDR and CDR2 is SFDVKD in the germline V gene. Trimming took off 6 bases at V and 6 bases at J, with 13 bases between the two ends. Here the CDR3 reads CATSNRNQAGELFF. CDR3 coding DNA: TGTGCCACCAGTAACAGGAATCAGGCCGGGGAGCTGTTTTTT.

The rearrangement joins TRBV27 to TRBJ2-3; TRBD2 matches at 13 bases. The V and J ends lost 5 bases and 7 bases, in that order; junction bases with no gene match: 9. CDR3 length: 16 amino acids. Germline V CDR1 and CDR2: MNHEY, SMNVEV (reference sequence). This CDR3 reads CASSQILAGGPHTQYF. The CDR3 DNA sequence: TGTGCCAGCAGTCAGATACTAGCGGGAGGGCCACATACGCAGTATTTT.

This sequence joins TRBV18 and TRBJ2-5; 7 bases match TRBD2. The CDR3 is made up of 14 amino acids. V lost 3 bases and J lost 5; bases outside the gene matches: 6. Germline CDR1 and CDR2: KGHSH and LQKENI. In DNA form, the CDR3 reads TGTGCCAGCTCACCCCCGACTAGCCGTGAGACCCAGTACTTC. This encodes CASSPPTSRETQYF.

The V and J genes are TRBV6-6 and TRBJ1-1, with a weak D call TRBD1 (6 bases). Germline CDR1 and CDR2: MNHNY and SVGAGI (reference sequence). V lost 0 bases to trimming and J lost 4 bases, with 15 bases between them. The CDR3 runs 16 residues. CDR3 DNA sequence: TGTGCCAGCAGTTACTCCGGGGGAGGGGGGGGCACTGAAGCTTTCTTT. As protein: CASSYSGGGGGTEAFF.

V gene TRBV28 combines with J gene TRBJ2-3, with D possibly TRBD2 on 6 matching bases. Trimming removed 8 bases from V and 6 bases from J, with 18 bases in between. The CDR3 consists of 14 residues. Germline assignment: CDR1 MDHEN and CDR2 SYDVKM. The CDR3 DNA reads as TGTGCCAGCTCCTCTGGCGTCAGCGGGGATACGCAGTATTTT. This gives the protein CASSSGVSGDTQYF.

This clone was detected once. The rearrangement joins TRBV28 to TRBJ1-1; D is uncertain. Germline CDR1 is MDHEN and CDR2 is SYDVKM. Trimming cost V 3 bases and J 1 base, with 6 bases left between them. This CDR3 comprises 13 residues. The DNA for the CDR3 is TGTGCCAGCAGTTTTTCCAGGAACACTGAAGCTTTCTTT. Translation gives CASSFSRNTEAFF.